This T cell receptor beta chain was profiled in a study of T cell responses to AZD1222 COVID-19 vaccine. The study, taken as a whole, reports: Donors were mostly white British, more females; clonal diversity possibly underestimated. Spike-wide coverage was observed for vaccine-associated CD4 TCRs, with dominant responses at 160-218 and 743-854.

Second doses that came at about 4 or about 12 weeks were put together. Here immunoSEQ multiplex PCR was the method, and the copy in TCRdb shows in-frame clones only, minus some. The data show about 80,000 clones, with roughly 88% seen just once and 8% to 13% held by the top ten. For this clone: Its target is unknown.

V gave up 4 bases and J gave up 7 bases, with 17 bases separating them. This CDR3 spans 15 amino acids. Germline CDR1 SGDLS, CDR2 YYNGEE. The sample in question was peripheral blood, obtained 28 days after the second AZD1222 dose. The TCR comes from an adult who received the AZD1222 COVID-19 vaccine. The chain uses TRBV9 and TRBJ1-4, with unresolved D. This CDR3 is CASSPQVVRGEKLFF. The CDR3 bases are TGTGCCAGCAGCCCCCAGGTAGTTCGTGGTGAAAAACTGTTTTTT.